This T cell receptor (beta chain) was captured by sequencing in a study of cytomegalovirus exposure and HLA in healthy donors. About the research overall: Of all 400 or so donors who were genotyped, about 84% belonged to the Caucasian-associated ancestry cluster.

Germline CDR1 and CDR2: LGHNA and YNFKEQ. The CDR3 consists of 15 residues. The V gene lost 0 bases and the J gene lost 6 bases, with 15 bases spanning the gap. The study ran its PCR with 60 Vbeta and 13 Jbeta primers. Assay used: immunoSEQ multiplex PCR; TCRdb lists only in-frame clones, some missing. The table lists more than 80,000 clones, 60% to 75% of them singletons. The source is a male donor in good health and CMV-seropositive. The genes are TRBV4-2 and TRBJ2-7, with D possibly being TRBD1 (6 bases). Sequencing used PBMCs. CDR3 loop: CASSQDTGTPREQYF. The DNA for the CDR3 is TGTGCCAGCAGCCAAGACACCGGGACACCACGCGAGCAGTACTTC.